This T cell receptor beta chain was identified during a study of T cell responses to AZD1222 COVID-19 vaccine. Points from the study as a whole: Sampled repertoires all dated from after the peak T cell response. Just 5 or 6 AZD1222 recipients tested seropositive at baseline.

This clone was observed once. Antigen unknown. The CDR3 loop spans 16 amino acids. V lost 2 bases, J lost 3 bases, and 16 bases lay in between. The germline V gene encodes CDR1 KGHSH and CDR2 LQKENI. TCRdb keeps only in-frame clones here, not all; method: immunoSEQ multiplex PCR. This sample yields tens of thousands of clones, of which around 90% are seen a single time; roughly 4.5% belongs to the top ten. This chain connects TRBV18 to TRBJ1-2; D may be TRBD1 (5 bases). The specimen comprised peripheral blood, sampled 28 days after the second AZD1222 dose. This sequence was found in an adult who received the AZD1222 COVID-19 vaccine. DNA for the CDR3: TGTGCCAGCTCACCAAGCGGGGCTAAAGCAGACTATGGCTACACCTTC. Translation gives CASSPSGAKADYGYTF.